The 5 T cell receptor beta chains below come from one sample, sequenced in a study of shared clonotypes between healthy human individuals. Clones were sequenced by immunoSEQ multiplex PCR, and TCRdb holds only the in-frame ones, with some missing. The data hold about 2.3 million clones, with approximately 95% observed a single time. Sequencing was carried out using naive CD4+ T cells from PBMCs. This sample's subset: CD45RA+ positively selected. These receptors were collected from a man in his late teens or twenties in good health. Some clones in this sample may be carry-over from other donors' samples.

Here the CDR3 reads CANGDSTYEQYF. CDR3 nucleotide sequence: TGTGCCAACGGGGACAGTACCTACGAGCAGTACTTC. The chain couples TRBV10-3 to TRBJ2-7; 7 bases are shared with TRBD1. The CDR3 totals 12 residues. Germline V gives CDR1 ENHRY, CDR2 SYGVKD. V shed 10 bases, J shed 2 bases, and the junction held 5 bases outside the gene matches.

This sequence joins TRBV6-1 and TRBJ2-3; D gene uncertain. The germline gives CDR1 MNHNS, CDR2 SASEGT. Trimming stripped 8 bases from V and 2 bases from J, with 11 bases between. CDR3 length: 13 amino acids. CDR3 in amino acids: CASHRFATDTQYF. CDR3 DNA: TGTGCCAGCCACCGGTTTGCCACAGATACGCAGTATTTT.

The chain couples TRBV2 to TRBJ2-7; 7 positions match TRBD1. The V gene's germline CDR1 is SNHLY and CDR2 FYNNEI. This CDR3 has 13 amino acids. The V and J ends lost 6 bases and 5 bases, in that order; junction bases with no gene match: 7. The CDR3 sequence: CASSAYRGDEQYF. In DNA form, the CDR3 reads TGTGCCAGCAGCGCCTACAGGGGAGACGAGCAGTACTTC.

This clone was recorded once. Different DNA sequences within this sample yield the same CDR3. The V gene is TRBV19, the J gene TRBJ1-1; the D is unclear. Germline loops: CDR1 LNHDA, CDR2 SQIVND (reference sequence). V dropped 1 base and J dropped 0 bases, with 3 bases sitting between them. This CDR3 has 13 residues. CDR3 sequence: CASSIVMNTEAFF. DNA of the CDR3: TGTGCCAGTAGTATAGTTATGAACACTGAAGCTTTCTTT.

V is TRBV30 and J is TRBJ2-7; 10 bases are a match to TRBD2. Germline V gene data show CDR1 as GTSNPN and CDR2 as SVGIG (reference sequence). The V gene end was trimmed by 3 bases and the J gene end by 2 bases; junction bases not matched to a gene: 7. The CDR3 totals 15 residues. The CDR3 spells CAWSHPGLATYEQYF. CDR3 sequence (DNA): TGTGCCTGGAGCCACCCGGGACTAGCGACCTACGAGCAGTACTTC.